This T cell receptor (beta chain) was recorded in a study of blood T cell repertoires in COVID-19. The wider study: The samples span acute and convalescent COVID-19 from the United States, Italy and Spain.

CDR1 is LGHDT and CDR2 is YNNKEL in the germline V gene (reference sequence). Trimming took 4 bases from V and 1 from J; bases not matched to a gene: 6. The CDR3 runs to 16 residues. Profiled with immunoSEQ multiplex PCR; TCRdb holds only in-frame clones, not every one. The data hold 250,000 to 350,000 clones, with approximately 91% observed a single time. Sequenced input: peripheral blood. The sequence derives from a woman between 40 and 50 years old who had recovered from COVID-19. The chain is built from TRBV3-1 (or the pseudogene TRBV3-2) and TRBJ2-3; 9 bases map to TRBD2. The CDR3 sequence is CASSPLAGRGTDTQYF. CDR3 DNA sequence: TGTGCCAGCAGCCCTCTAGCGGGAAGGGGCACAGATACGCAGTATTTT.